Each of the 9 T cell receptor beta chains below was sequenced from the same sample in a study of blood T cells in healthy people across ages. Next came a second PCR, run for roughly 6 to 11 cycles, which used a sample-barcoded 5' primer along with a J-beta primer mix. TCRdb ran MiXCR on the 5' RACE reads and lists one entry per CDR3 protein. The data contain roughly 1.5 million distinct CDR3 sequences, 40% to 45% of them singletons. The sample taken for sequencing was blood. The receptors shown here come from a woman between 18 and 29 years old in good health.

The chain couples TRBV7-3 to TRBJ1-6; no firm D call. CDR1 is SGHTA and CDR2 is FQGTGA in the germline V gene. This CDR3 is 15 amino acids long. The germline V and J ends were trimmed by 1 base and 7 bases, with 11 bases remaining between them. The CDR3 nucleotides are TGTGCCAGCAGCTTAAAAAGCCCCGGGAATTCACCCCTCCACTTT. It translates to CASSLKSPGNSPLHF.

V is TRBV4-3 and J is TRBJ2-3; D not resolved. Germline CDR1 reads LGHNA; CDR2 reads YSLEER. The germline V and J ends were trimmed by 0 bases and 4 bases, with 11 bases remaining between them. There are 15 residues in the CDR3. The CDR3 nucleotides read TGCGCCAGCAGCCAAGATTGGGGATGGCCAGATACGCAGTATTTT. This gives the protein CASSQDWGWPDTQYF.

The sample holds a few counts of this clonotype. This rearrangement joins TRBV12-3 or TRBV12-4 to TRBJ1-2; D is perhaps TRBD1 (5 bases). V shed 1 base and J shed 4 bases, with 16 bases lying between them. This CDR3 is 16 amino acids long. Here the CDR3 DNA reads TGTGCCAGCAGTTTAGATGTTCCAGGGATGGGCTATGGCTACACCTTC. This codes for CASSLDVPGMGYGYTF.

The CDR3 nucleotides read TGTGCCAGCAGCCAAGATCCGAGGGCCCAAGAGACCCAGTACTTC. Amino acids: CASSQDPRAQETQYF. The chain links TRBV3-1 to TRBJ2-5; a possible D gene is TRBD2 (5 bases). The V gene lost 0 bases and the J gene lost 1 base, with 9 bases spanning the gap. The CDR3 sequence is 15 residues long. Per the germline V gene, CDR1 is LGHDT and CDR2 is YNNKEL (reference sequence).

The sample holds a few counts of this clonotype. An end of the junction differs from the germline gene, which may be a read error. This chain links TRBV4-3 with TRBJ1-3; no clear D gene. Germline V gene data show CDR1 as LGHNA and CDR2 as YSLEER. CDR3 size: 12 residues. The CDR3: CASSPSRNTIYF. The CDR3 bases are TGTGCCAGCAGCCCCTCCCGGAACACCATATATTTT.

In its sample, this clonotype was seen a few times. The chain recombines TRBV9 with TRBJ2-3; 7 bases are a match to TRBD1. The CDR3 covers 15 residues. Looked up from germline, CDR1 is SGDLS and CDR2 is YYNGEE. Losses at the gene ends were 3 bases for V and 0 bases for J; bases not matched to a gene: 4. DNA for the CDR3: TGTGCCAGCAGCGAGGACAGGTTTAGCACAGATACGCAGTATTTT. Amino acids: CASSEDRFSTDTQYF.

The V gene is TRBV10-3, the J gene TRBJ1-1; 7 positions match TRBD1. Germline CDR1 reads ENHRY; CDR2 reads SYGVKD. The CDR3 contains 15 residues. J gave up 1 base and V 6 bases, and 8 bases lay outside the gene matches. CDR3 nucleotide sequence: TGTGCCATCAGAGCCGACAGGGCGGCGAACACTGAAGCTTTCTTT. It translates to CAIRADRAANTEAFF.

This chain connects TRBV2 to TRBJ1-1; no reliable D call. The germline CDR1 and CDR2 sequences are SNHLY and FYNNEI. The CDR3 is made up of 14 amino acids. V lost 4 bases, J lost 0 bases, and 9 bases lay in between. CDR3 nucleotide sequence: TGTGCCAGCAGTGTTCGCAGATTGAACACTGAAGCTTTCTTT. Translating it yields CASSVRRLNTEAFF.

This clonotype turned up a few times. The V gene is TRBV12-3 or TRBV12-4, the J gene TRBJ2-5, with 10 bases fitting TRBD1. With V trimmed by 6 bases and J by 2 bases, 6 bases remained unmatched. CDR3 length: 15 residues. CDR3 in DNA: TGTGCCAGCAGCATGGGACAGGGGATACAAGAGACCCAGTACTTC. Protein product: CASSMGQGIQETQYF.